The rows below give T cell receptor beta chains drawn from one sample of a study of blood T cell repertoires in COVID-19. The table came from immunoSEQ multiplex PCR; TCRdb's copy has only in-frame clones and leaves some out. Found here are about 180,000 clones, approximately 92% of them singletons; the top ten hold about 2.2%. The sequenced sample consisted of PBMCs or T cells enriched from blood (not recorded which). These receptors all come from a woman in her 40s with acute COVID-19. The CDR3 runs from the conserved cysteine through the conserved F or W. Each record gives: D gene, J gene, clone size, V gene, CDR3 DNA, CDR3 protein. D genes are given only for firm matches. The size of a clone is reported for some rows only, either as once, few or many, or as a class for expanded clones.

TRBD1,TRBJ1-2,.,TRBV10-3,TGTGCCATCAGAAAAAGCAGGGGGCCCTCCTATGGCTACACCTTC,CAIRKSRGPSYGYTF
TRBD1,TRBJ1-2,once,TRBV6-5,TGTGCCAGCAGCTGGGACAGGACCTCGGGCTACACCTTC,CASSWDRTSGYTF
TRBD1,TRBJ1-1,.,TRBV4-1,TGCGCCAGCAGCCACCCGGGACAGAAGAACACTGAAGCTTTCTTT,CASSHPGQKNTEAFF
.,TRBJ1-4,once,TRBV7-9,TGTGCCAGCAGCTTACGGCGAGGGCAGGAGACTAATGAAAAACTGTTTTTT,CASSLRRGQETNEKLFF
.,TRBJ1-2,.,TRBV27,TGTGCCAGCAGCTTCCAGGGGAACTATGGCTACACCTTC,CASSFQGNYGYTF
TRBD2,TRBJ2-3,.,TRBV6-5,TGTGCCAGCAGACTAGCGTCCATTACAGATACGCAGTATTTT,CASRLASITDTQYF
TRBD2,TRBJ2-3,.,TRBV7-2,TGTGCCAGCAGACTAGCGGGCGGCACAGATACGCAGTATTTT,CASRLAGGTDTQYF
TRBD1,TRBJ1-5,.,TRBV6-6,TGTGCCAGCAGTTACAAAGACAGGGGGCAGAATCAGCCCCAGCATTTT,CASSYKDRGQNQPQHF
.,TRBJ1-4,.,TRBV14,TGTGCCAGCAGCCGGTTCTCGGCAACTAATGAAAAACTGTTTTTT,CASSRFSATNEKLFF
TRBD1,TRBJ2-2,few,TRBV2,TGTGCCAGCAGTGAAGGACAGGGGTTCGGGGAGCTGTTTTTT,CASSEGQGFGELFF
.,TRBJ1-1,.,TRBV28,TGTGCCAGCAGTCGCGGACAGCTGAACACTGAAGCTTTCTTT,CASSRGQLNTEAFF
.,TRBJ1-5,.,TRBV2,TGTGCCAGCAGTGAGGAGGGCGGAGGCCAGCCCCAGCATTTT,CASSEEGGGQPQHF
.,TRBJ1-2,.,TRBV6-2/TRBV6-3,TGTGCCAGCAGTTACGGGGACAAGGATATCTATGGCTACACCTTC,CASSYGDKDIYGYTF
.,TRBJ2-1,.,TRBV7-8,TGTGCCAGCAGGTTAAGACTGTCTGGGGGGACCCTGGGGTCCTACAATGAGCAGTTCTTC,CASRLRLSGGTLGSYNEQFF
TRBD2,TRBJ2-3,.,TRBV4-3,TGCGCCAGCAGCCAAGATAGGGCGGGAGGGATAGATACGCAGTATTTT,CASSQDRAGGIDTQYF
TRBD2,TRBJ2-3,.,TRBV25-1,TGTGCCAGCAGTCTAGCGGTCCCGGATACGCAGTATTTT,CASSLAVPDTQYF
TRBD1,TRBJ1-2,.,TRBV5-1,TGCGCCAGCAGCCGACCTGACAGGGCGAACTATGGCTACACCTTC,CASSRPDRANYGYTF
TRBD1,TRBJ2-6,.,TRBV2,TGTGCCAGCAGACGGACAGGGGGCGCGGGGCTCCCTGGGGCCAACGTCCTGACTTTC,CASRRTGGAGLPGANVLTF
TRBD2,TRBJ2-2,.,TRBV4-1,TGCGCCAGCAGCCAAGTCGGGGGACTAGCGGGGGCCCTCGGCGGGGAGCTGTTTTTT,CASSQVGGLAGALGGELFF
.,TRBJ2-7,.,TRBV10-2,TGCGCCAGCAGTGGTCCTAGCGAAACGCTCGAGCAGTACTTC,CASSGPSETLEQYF
TRBD1,TRBJ1-1,few,TRBV5-1,TGCGCCAGCAGCTTCGGGACAGGGGGGTTAGAGGCTTTCTTT,CASSFGTGGLEAFF
.,TRBJ1-2,.,TRBV25-1,TGTGCCAGCAGTGCAGGCCAGGGGTTGACGGGCTACACCTTC,CASSAGQGLTGYTF
.,TRBJ2-1,.,TRBV9,TGTGCCAGCAGCCCCGAGGGCGGGGCTTACAATGAGCAGTTCTTC,CASSPEGGAYNEQFF
TRBD2,TRBJ2-2,.,TRBV24-1,TGTGCCACCATGGCGGGGGGTCACACCGGGGAGCTGTTTTTT,CATMAGGHTGELFF
TRBD1,TRBJ1-2,few,TRBV28,TGTGCCAGCAGCCCGGGACAGCCTGGCTACACCTTC,CASSPGQPGYTF
TRBD1,TRBJ2-7,once,TRBV11-2,TGTGCCAGCAGCTTAGAGTTCGGGACAGGGGGGGTCGAGCAGTACTTC,CASSLEFGTGGVEQYF
.,TRBJ2-7,.,TRBV7-8,TGTGCCAGCAGCCCTAGCCCGGGGTTCAACGAGCAGTACTTC,CASSPSPGFNEQYF
TRBD1,TRBJ2-7,.,TRBV5-1,TGCGCCAGCAGCTCGGACAGGGGGTCATACGAGCAGTACTTC,CASSSDRGSYEQYF
TRBD1,TRBJ1-4,.,TRBV4-3,TGCGCCAGCAGCCAAGATGGGCCCCCGGGACAGATTGCAACTAATGAAAAACTGTTTTTT,CASSQDGPPGQIATNEKLFF
TRBD2,TRBJ2-5,.,TRBV29-1,TGCAGCGTGGGGTGGGGAGGGCAAGAGACCCAGTACTTC,CSVGWGGQETQYF
.,TRBJ2-7,.,TRBV7-8,TGTGCCAGCAGCCAGTGGGCGGGACCCTCAACCCTAAACTACGAGCAGTACTTC,CASSQWAGPSTLNYEQYF
TRBD2,TRBJ2-7,.,TRBV5-1,TGCGCCAGCAGCAACCGGGGGGGCTACTCCTACGAGCAGTACTTC,CASSNRGGYSYEQYF
.,TRBJ1-1,.,TRBV2,TGTGCCAGCAGTGGTAGACGCGACAGGACCGGGGACACTGAAGCTTTCTTT,CASSGRRDRTGDTEAFF
.,TRBJ1-3,once,TRBV4-2,TGTGCCAGCAGCCAAGATCCGAGTTTCTCTGGAAACACCATATATTTT,CASSQDPSFSGNTIYF
.,TRBJ2-1,.,TRBV6-2/TRBV6-3,TGTGCCAGCAGCCGTACCGGGAACTACAATGAGCAGTTCTTC,CASSRTGNYNEQFF
.,TRBJ1-2,.,TRBV28,TGTGCCAGCAGGGAGCGGGGGGTCGGCTATGGCTACACCTTC,CASRERGVGYGYTF
TRBD2,TRBJ2-7,.,TRBV3-1/TRBV3-2,TGTGCCAGCAGCCAAGGGATCCTACTAGCGGGGGGCCGCTTGGGTGACGAGCAGTACTTC,CASSQGILLAGGRLGDEQYF
.,TRBJ1-5,.,TRBV7-2,TGTGCCAGCAGCTTAAGGGGTTTCCAGCCCCAGCATTTT,CASSLRGFQPQHF
.,TRBJ2-3,.,TRBV27,TGTGCCAGCAGTTTTTCAGGTTGGTCAGATACGCAGTATTTT,CASSFSGWSDTQYF
.,TRBJ2-5,once,TRBV30,TGTGCCTGGAGTGCGCGACAAGTCGGCCAGTACTTC,CAWSARQVGQYF
.,TRBJ2-3,.,TRBV6-2/TRBV6-3,TGTGCCAGCAGTTACATGGGGGCCGGCGGCACAGATACGCAGTATTTT,CASSYMGAGGTDTQYF
TRBD2,TRBJ2-7,.,TRBV4-1,TGCGCCAGCAGTTTTTCCCGAGCGGGAGACGAGCAGTACTTC,CASSFSRAGDEQYF
TRBD1,TRBJ1-2,.,TRBV6-5,TGTGCCAGCAGCTTGGGGCAGGGGGTTAGAGGCTACACCTTC,CASSLGQGVRGYTF
TRBD1,TRBJ1-6,.,TRBV6-1,TGTGCCAGCAGTGAGACAGGGGGGTTCTATAATTCACCCCTCCACTTT,CASSETGGFYNSPLHF
TRBD1,TRBJ1-2,.,TRBV10-3,TGTGCCTCGTATGGGGTTGACAGGGGGCTTACCAACTATGGCTACACCTTC,CASYGVDRGLTNYGYTF
.,TRBJ2-1,.,TRBV2,TGTGCCAGCAGGGGGGGGCTCTACAATGAGCAGTTCTTC,CASRGGLYNEQFF
TRBD1,TRBJ2-7,few,TRBV19,TGTGCCAGTAGTATTAGGACAGGGGGAGGCTACGAGCAGTACTTC,CASSIRTGGGYEQYF
TRBD1,TRBJ1-1,.,TRBV27,TGTGCCAGCAGGACAGGGAGGACTGAAGCTTTCTTT,CASRTGRTEAFF
.,TRBJ2-2,.,TRBV5-1,TGCGCCAGCAGCGTGGCTAGCGATTTGAACACCGGGGAGCTGTTTTTT,CASSVASDLNTGELFF
.,TRBJ1-5,.,TRBV19,TGTGCCAGTAGTAGGCAGTATCAGCCCCAGCATTTT,CASSRQYQPQHF
.,TRBJ2-3,.,TRBV29-1,TGCAGCGTGGAAACTTGGGGGCAGGGTAGCACAGATACGCAGTATTTT,CSVETWGQGSTDTQYF
.,TRBJ1-3,few,TRBV9,TGTGCCAGCAGCGTAGCGGGGTCCGCTGGAAACACCATATATTTT,CASSVAGSAGNTIYF
.,TRBJ2-7,.,TRBV2,TGTGCCAGCAGTGACTTCGGCGGGATTCCAGACGAGCAGTACTTC,CASSDFGGIPDEQYF
.,TRBJ2-3,once,TRBV4-2,TGTGCCAGCAGCCAAGATTCGGGGGATAGAAGCACAGATACGCAGTATTTT,CASSQDSGDRSTDTQYF
TRBD2,TRBJ2-2,.,TRBV6-2/TRBV6-3,TGTGCCAGCAGTTACTCGACACGACTAGCGGACACCGGGGAGCTGTTTTTT,CASSYSTRLADTGELFF
TRBD1,TRBJ2-7,.,TRBV5-1,TGCGCCAGCAGCCCGGGACAGGGGTTTCCGTACTTC,CASSPGQGFPYF
TRBD1,TRBJ2-5,.,TRBV19,TGTGCCAGTAGTATCGGACAGGGGGCGCAACGAGAGACCCAGTACTTC,CASSIGQGAQRETQYF
TRBD2,TRBJ2-7,.,TRBV18,TGTGCCAGCTCATCGGGACTAGAAGGGCTCGAGCAGTACTTC,CASSSGLEGLEQYF
TRBD1,TRBJ1-4,few,TRBV19,TGTGCCAGTAGTGTCCGGGACAGTCCGTATGAAAAACTGTTTTTT,CASSVRDSPYEKLFF